This paragraph covers one T cell receptor (beta chain) sequence. This CDR3 comprises 16 residues. Germline CDR1 and CDR2: DFQATT and SNEGSKA (reference sequence). Between the trimmed V and J ends, which lost 3 bases and 2 bases, there was a span of 19 bases. The sample belongs to a study of blood T cell repertoires in COVID-19. Overall study context: Samples taken during acute and convalescent COVID-19 were collected in the United States, Italy and Spain. Sources were T cells, B-cell-depleted T cells, or PBMCs; the material itself was cDNA or gDNA.

As processed by the authors: Amplification of reference gene primers was used by the study to estimate nucleated cell counts. This table comes from immunoSEQ multiplex PCR, and its TCRdb copy is limited to in-frame clones, with some not included. The V and J calls and the clone size are those of that table, but D and trimming were determined from the DNA. The profile covers around 150,000 clones, with around 80% appearing a single time and just under 9% taken by the ten largest. The TCR originated in a woman aged 80 or over in a cohort sampled during active or convalescent COVID-19. This chain connects TRBV20-1 to TRBJ1-2; D possibly corresponds to TRBD1 (5 bases). Sequenced sample: peripheral blood. Here the CDR3 DNA reads TGCAGTGCTAGTCGGGTAGGGGTCCTGTGGAACTATGGCTACACCTTC. Translation: CSASRVGVLWNYGYTF.